This TCR beta chain was found in a study of blood T cell repertoires in COVID-19. Study details: Sites in the United States, Italy and Spain provided acute and convalescent COVID-19 samples. Sample material is recorded as cDNA or gDNA derived from T cells, B-cell-depleted T cells, or PBMCs.

In the authors' workflow: Amplification from reference gene primers served as the basis for estimated nucleated cell counts. Only in-frame clones appear in the TCRdb table, and some are missing; sequencing was by immunoSEQ multiplex PCR. Clonal size and the V and J genes are those of that table, whereas D and trimming came from the DNA. The sample lists approximately 100,000 clones; around 84% were seen once. The length of the CDR3 is 11 residues. Deletions cut 6 bases from V and 7 bases from J, with 7 bases between. Sequencing was done on a sample of peripheral blood. The sequence came from a woman aged 60-75 years with acute or convalescent COVID-19. The rearrangement joins TRBV12-3 or TRBV12-4 to TRBJ2-1; D uncertain. The CDR3 coding sequence is TGTGCCAGCAGCCTAAAGAATGAGCAGTTCTTC. Encoded protein: CASSLKNEQFF.